This is a list of T cell receptor beta chains from one sample in a study of blood T cell repertoires in COVID-19. Only in-frame clones appear in the TCRdb table, and some are missing; sequencing was by immunoSEQ multiplex PCR. The table includes 250,000 or so clones, 75% to 90% detected once. Material: PBMCs or T cells enriched from blood (not recorded which). These receptors came from a woman aged 25-40 years with acute COVID-19. Each CDR3 is given with its conserved first and last residue. Each record gives: J gene, D gene, V gene, clone size, CDR3 DNA, CDR3 protein. A D gene is named only where the DNA matches it firmly. Some rows mark clone size as missing; the rest say once, few, many or name a class of expanded clone.

>TRBJ2-1|NA|TRBV30|NA
TGTGCCTGGAGTATCAGCGATGAGCAGTTCTTC
CAWSISDEQFF
>TRBJ1-5|NA|TRBV6-4|NA
TGTGCCAGCACCCGCTCTTGGGGGCCCCTCAATCAGCCCCAGCATTTT
CASTRSWGPLNQPQHF
>TRBJ2-2|TRBD2|TRBV9|few
TGTGCCAGCAGCTTGGGACTAGCCGATAACACCGGGGAGCTGTTTTTT
CASSLGLADNTGELFF
>TRBJ2-2|TRBD1|TRBV5-1|once
TGCGCCAGCAGCCGGCCGGGACAGAGTTTGGGAAACACCGGGGAGCTGTTTTTT
CASSRPGQSLGNTGELFF
>TRBJ2-5|TRBD2|TRBV2|NA
TGTGCCAGCAAAAGCATAGCGGGAGTCGGGGAGACCCAGTACTTC
CASKSIAGVGETQYF
>TRBJ2-2|NA|TRBV10-3|NA
TGTGCCAGCGGGACAGCGAACACCGGGGAGCTGTTTTTT
CASGTANTGELFF
>TRBJ1-1|NA|TRBV11-3|NA
TGTGCCAGCAGCTCACAGGGAGACACTGAAGCTTTCTTT
CASSSQGDTEAFF
>TRBJ1-5|TRBD1|TRBV5-6|NA
TGTGCCAGCAGCTTTGGGTTCACAGGGGGAAGCAATCAGCCCCAGCATTTT
CASSFGFTGGSNQPQHF
>TRBJ1-4|NA|TRBV2|NA
TGTGCCAGCAATCTGGGGGGGACGAATGAAAAACTGTTTTTT
CASNLGGTNEKLFF
>TRBJ1-5|TRBD1|TRBV28|NA
TGTGCCAGCAGTTCCGGGACAGGACGACTAAGCAATCAGCCCCAGCATTTT
CASSSGTGRLSNQPQHF
>TRBJ2-1|TRBD2|TRBV7-9|NA
TGTGCCAGCACCTTTCCGGGACTAGCGGCCGCCAATGAGCAGTTCTTC
CASTFPGLAAANEQFF
>TRBJ2-2|TRBD2|TRBV4-2|once
TGTGCCAGCAGCCAACCTAGCGGGAGAGGGGTCACCGGGGAGCTGTTTTTT
CASSQPSGRGVTGELFF
>TRBJ2-2|NA|TRBV27|NA
TGTGCCAGCAGGCCCGGCGGAGCGCCAACCGGGGAGCTGTTTTTT
CASRPGGAPTGELFF
>TRBJ2-3|TRBD1|TRBV4-2|once
TGTGCCAGCAGCGTCGGGACAGGGGTAGATACGCAGTATTTT
CASSVGTGVDTQYF
>TRBJ1-4|NA|TRBV19|NA
TGTGCCAGTAGGGAAATGACTGGCTTCCTTGGCCTTACTAATGAAAAACTGTTTTTT
CASREMTGFLGLTNEKLFF
>TRBJ2-7|NA|TRBV28|NA
TGTGCCAGCAGCGAAACTTACAGGGGGGGCGAGCAGTACTTC
CASSETYRGGEQYF
>TRBJ1-4|NA|TRBV5-4|NA
TGTGCCAGCAGCTCAGGACACGATGAAAAACTGTTTTTT
CASSSGHDEKLFF
>TRBJ1-5|NA|TRBV28|NA
TGTGCCAGCAGTTTATACAGTTATAGCAATCAGCCCCAGCATTTT
CASSLYSYSNQPQHF
>TRBJ2-7|NA|TRBV9|NA
TGTGCCAGCAGCGTAGGGGGGACGGGGACAACAGATCACGAGCAGTACTTC
CASSVGGTGTTDHEQYF
>TRBJ1-5|NA|TRBV28|NA
TGTGCCAGCAGCCCTGGACAGATACTCAATCAGCCCCAGCATTTT
CASSPGQILNQPQHF
>TRBJ2-1|TRBD1|TRBV7-3|NA
TGTGCCAGCAGCTTAGAGGGACAGGGTAATGAGCAGTTCTTC
CASSLEGQGNEQFF
>TRBJ2-2|NA|TRBV7-9|NA
TGTGCCAGCAGCGGAGCTTGGGAGCTGGGGGAGCTGTTTTTT
CASSGAWELGELFF
>TRBJ2-7|TRBD2|TRBV6-6|NA
TGTGCCAGCAGTGCTTCCGGGACTAGCGTTGTCGAGCAGTACTTC
CASSASGTSVVEQYF
>TRBJ2-2|NA|TRBV15|NA
TGTGCCACCAGCAGAGCGACACTTGGTGGGGAGCTGTTTTTT
CATSRATLGGELFF
>TRBJ2-1|TRBD2|TRBV5-4|NA
TGTGCCAGCAGCTTGGCTCCCGGGACTACCTTTCCAGGGGAGCAGTTCTTC
CASSLAPGTTFPGEQFF
>TRBJ1-1|NA|TRBV6-2/TRBV6-3|NA
TGTGCCAGCAGCCGAACATACACTGAAGCTTTCTTT
CASSRTYTEAFF
>TRBJ1-4|NA|TRBV27|NA
TGTGCCAGCAGTTTAGTTCCATCAGGGTCCCCAACTAATGAAAAACTGTTTTTT
CASSLVPSGSPTNEKLFF
>TRBJ2-7|TRBD2|TRBV18|few
TGTGCCAGCTCACCCCGGACTAGCGGGAAGGACGAGCAGTACTTC
CASSPRTSGKDEQYF
>TRBJ1-4|NA|TRBV15|NA
TGTGCCACCAGCAGAGGTGGTTCAGCAACTAATGAAAAACTGTTTTTT
CATSRGGSATNEKLFF
>TRBJ1-1|NA|TRBV21-1|NA
TGTGCCAGCCTCGCCGGGCAGACCCCTGGGGCCACTGAAGCTTTCTTT
CASLAGQTPGATEAFF
>TRBJ2-1|TRBD1|TRBV3-1/TRBV3-2|NA
TGTGCCAGCAGCCGATTGGGACAGAGTAATGAGCAGTTCTTC
CASSRLGQSNEQFF
>TRBJ2-2|NA|TRBV11-2|NA
TGTGCCAGCAGCGCGGAGTACGGGGAGCTGTTTTTT
CASSAEYGELFF
>TRBJ1-4|NA|TRBV4-2|NA
TGTGCCAGCAGCTCCCCAGACGGGGTTGGAACTAATGAAAAACTGTTTTTT
CASSSPDGVGTNEKLFF
>TRBJ2-1|TRBD1|TRBV19|NA
TGTGCCAGTAGTGAGCAGGGGGCTACTGAGCAGTTCTTC
CASSEQGATEQFF
>TRBJ2-3|TRBD2|TRBV10-1|NA
TGCGCCAGCAGTGGGGGCAAGACTAGCGGAGCGTCTGACACAGATACGCAGTATTTT
CASSGGKTSGASDTDTQYF
>TRBJ1-5|NA|TRBV28|once
TGTGCCAGCAGTCCAATTATTCAGGCTTATAGCAATCAGCCCCAGCATTTT
CASSPIIQAYSNQPQHF
>TRBJ1-1|TRBD1|TRBV28|NA
TGTGCCAGCAGTCGACAGGGTTCTGAAGCTTTCTTT
CASSRQGSEAFF
>TRBJ2-2|TRBD1|TRBV28|NA
TGTGCCAGCAGTTTCCCTGGGACAGAGTGGAACACCGGGGAGCTGTTTTTT
CASSFPGTEWNTGELFF
>TRBJ2-2|NA|TRBV5-4|NA
TGTGCCAGCAGCCGGGAGAGAAACACCGGGGAGCTGTTTTTT
CASSRERNTGELFF
>TRBJ2-3|NA|TRBV4-1|few
TGCGCCAGCAGCCTAGTTACCACAGATACGCAGTATTTT
CASSLVTTDTQYF